The clone carrying this T cell receptor (beta chain) was observed once. This specimen comes from a study of blood T cell repertoires in COVID-19. Study overall: Material from acute and convalescent COVID-19 was sourced from the United States, Italy and Spain.

A case of COVID-19 had been met by exposed participants within 2 weeks before study entry. In the original analysis: From reference gene primer amplification, estimates of nucleated cell counts were derived. Clones were read by immunoSEQ multiplex PCR, and TCRdb kept only the in-frame ones, dropping some. D and trimming come from the DNA, and the V and J calls and clone size come from that table. The sample has fewer than 400,000 clones; 90% are singletons. The CDR3 contains 14 residues. Germline assignment: CDR1 SNHLY and CDR2 FYNNEI. Trimming left V 2 bases short and J 4 bases short, with 12 bases between.

This receptor was identified in a woman in her 30s who had been exposed to COVID-19. The sample consisted of PBMCs or T cells enriched from blood (not recorded which). The chain links TRBV2 to TRBJ2-7; D is perhaps TRBD1 (5 bases). CDR3 sequence: CASSEQGQGYEQYF. CDR3 DNA sequence: TGTGCCAGCAGTGAACAAGGTCAGGGATACGAGCAGTACTTC.